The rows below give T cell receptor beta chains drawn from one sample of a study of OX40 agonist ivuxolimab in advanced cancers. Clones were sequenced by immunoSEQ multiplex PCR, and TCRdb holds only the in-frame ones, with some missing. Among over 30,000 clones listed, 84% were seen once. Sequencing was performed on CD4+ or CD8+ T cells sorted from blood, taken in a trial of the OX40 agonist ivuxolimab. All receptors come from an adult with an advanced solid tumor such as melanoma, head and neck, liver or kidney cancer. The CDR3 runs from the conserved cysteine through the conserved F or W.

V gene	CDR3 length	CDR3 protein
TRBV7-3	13	CASSWTVNTEAFF
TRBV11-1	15	CASSPTGLSYNEQFF
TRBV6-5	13	CASSQGGNYGYTF
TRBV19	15	CASTWGGGPTDTQYF
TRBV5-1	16	CASSFASGGGTGELFF
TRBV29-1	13	CSVGRGGRETQYF
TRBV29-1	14	CSVARGTAQETQYF
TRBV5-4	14	CASSIVANTGELFF
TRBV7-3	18	CASSRGTSGRRVTGELFF
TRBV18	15	CASSPVQGGYNEQFF
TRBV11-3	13	CASSLALNTEAFF
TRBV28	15	CASSSGFRDSEKLFF
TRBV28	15	CASTLRDRGRGELFF
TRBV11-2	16	CASSLGTSSGKREQFF
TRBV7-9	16	CASSRLGLAGQDTQYF
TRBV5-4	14	CASSLWGPAETQYF
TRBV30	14	CAWSVPVRSYEQYF
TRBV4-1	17	CASSQISGSGAYNEQFF
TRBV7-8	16	CASSLARHNSYNEQFF
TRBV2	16	CASSDPIGTANEKLFF
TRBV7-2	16	CASSISGTSGSYEQYF
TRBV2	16	CASSPSEGSPGGELFF
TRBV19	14	CASSISQGYHEQYF
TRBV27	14	CASSLFRGYSPLHF
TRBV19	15	CASSIQTASTDTQYF
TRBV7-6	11	CASSSDTEAFF
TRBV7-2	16	CASSSGLAGPQGEQFF
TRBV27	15	CASSLSFRVRDGYTF